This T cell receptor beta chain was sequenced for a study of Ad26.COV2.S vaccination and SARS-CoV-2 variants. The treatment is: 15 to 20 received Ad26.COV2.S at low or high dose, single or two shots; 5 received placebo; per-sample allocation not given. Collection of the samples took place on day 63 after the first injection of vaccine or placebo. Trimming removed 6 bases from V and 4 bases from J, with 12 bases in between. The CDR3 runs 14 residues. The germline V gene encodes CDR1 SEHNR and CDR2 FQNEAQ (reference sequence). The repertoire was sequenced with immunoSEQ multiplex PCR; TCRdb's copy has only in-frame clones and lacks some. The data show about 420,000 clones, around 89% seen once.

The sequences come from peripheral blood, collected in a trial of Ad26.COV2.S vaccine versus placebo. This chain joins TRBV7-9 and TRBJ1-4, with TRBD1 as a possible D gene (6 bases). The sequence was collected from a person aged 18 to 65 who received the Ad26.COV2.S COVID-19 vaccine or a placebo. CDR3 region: CASRGAEHNEKLFF. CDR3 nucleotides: TGTGCCAGCAGGGGGGCAGAGCATAATGAAAAACTGTTTTTT.